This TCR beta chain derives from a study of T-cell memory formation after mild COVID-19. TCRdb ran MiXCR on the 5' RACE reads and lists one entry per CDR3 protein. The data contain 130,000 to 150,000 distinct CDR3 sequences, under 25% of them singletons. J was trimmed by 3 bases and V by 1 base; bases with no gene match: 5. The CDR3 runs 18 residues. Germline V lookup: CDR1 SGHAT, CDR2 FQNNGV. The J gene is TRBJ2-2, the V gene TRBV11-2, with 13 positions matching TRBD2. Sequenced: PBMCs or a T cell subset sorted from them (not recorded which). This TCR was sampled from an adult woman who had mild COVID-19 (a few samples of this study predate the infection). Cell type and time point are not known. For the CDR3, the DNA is TGTGCCAGCAGCTTAGGGACTAGCGGGGGCAGGGACACCGGGGAGCTGTTTTTT. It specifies CASSLGTSGGRDTGELFF.